The 24 T cell receptor beta chains reported below all come from one sample, sequenced in a study of CD8+ T cells in alopecia areata. RNA was extracted and reverse transcribed into cDNA as the sequencing template. Libraries were prepared by immunoSEQ multiplex PCR; TCRdb keeps only in-frame clonotypes and omits some of them. The sample contains about 160,000 clones, about 71% of which appear only once. The treatment here: oral pan-JAK inhibitor, 5-10 mg twice daily. Sequenced material: CD4+ T cells sorted from blood, taken at week 4, from a patient treated with tofacitinib. The receptors shown here come from a human donor with alopecia areata.

The chain has TRBV5-4 and TRBJ1-2, with a weak D call TRBD1 (5 bases). Germline CDR1 is SGHNT and CDR2 is YYREEE (reference sequence). There are 12 residues in the CDR3. The ends were cut back, 2 bases at V and 7 bases at J, with 9 bases in the middle. The CDR3 loop is CASSLDSGGYTF. The CDR3 region has the DNA TGTGCCAGCAGCTTAGACAGTGGTGGCTACACCTTC.

The chain carries TRBV30 and TRBJ1-2; no definite D call. The germline gives CDR1 GTSNPN, CDR2 SVGIG (reference sequence). V dropped 0 bases and J dropped 4 bases, with 12 bases sitting between them. The CDR3 contains 14 residues. The CDR3 sequence is CAWSVGGKTYGYTF. CDR3 DNA: TGTGCCTGGAGTGTTGGAGGGAAAACCTATGGCTACACCTTC.

In regard to this clone: At one boundary the junction diverges from the germline segment, which might be a read error. The V and J genes are TRBV7-7 and TRBJ2-3, with D maybe TRBD2 (5 bases). In germline, CDR1 is SSHAT, CDR2 FNYEAQ (reference sequence). The CDR3 contains 13 residues. The CDR3 region is CASSPTTTDTQYF. CDR3 nucleotide sequence: TGTGCTAGCAGCCCGACTACCACAGATACGCAGTATTTT. Using reference TRBV7-7 and TRBJ2-3 for the parts outside the CDR3, the full variable domain is GAGVSQSPRYKVTKRGQDVTLRCDPISSHATLYWYQQALGQGPEFLTYFNYEAQPDKSGLPSDRFSAERPEGSISTLTIQRTEQRDSAMYRCASSPTTTDTQYFGPGTRLTVL.

This clone has just one count. The gene calls are TRBV6-5 and TRBJ1-5; D is undetermined. Germline V gene sequence: CDR1 MNHEY, CDR2 SVGAGI. The CDR3 has 15 amino acids. With 6 bases removed from V and 0 bases from J, the gap between germline ends came to 12 bases. The CDR3 region has the DNA TGTGCCAGCAGGCCCCTCGCCGGTAGCAATCAGCCCCAGCATTTT. Encoded protein: CASRPLAGSNQPQHF.

This chain uses TRBV23-1 with TRBJ1-5; D gene uncertain. TRBV23-1 is assigned to the ORF class and has an uncertain function. Between the trimmed V and J ends, which lost 8 bases and 1 base, there was a span of 18 bases. The CDR3 covers 16 residues. CDR3 amino acids: CASSSCKLWSNQPQHF. CDR3 coding DNA: TGCGCCAGCTCTTCCTGTAAACTCTGGAGCAATCAGCCCCAGCATTTT.

Note on this clone: Other DNA sequences in this specimen translate into the identical CDR3. The chain has TRBV5-1 and TRBJ2-5; D gene unclear. The germline CDR1 and CDR2 sequences are SGHRS and YFSETQ. Trimming left V 0 bases short and J 0 bases short, with 0 bases between. The CDR3 contains 12 residues. Written as DNA, the CDR3 is TGCGCCAGCAGCTTGGACCAAGAGACCCAGTACTTC. Protein sequence: CASSLDQETQYF.

The V and J genes are TRBV29-1 and TRBJ2-1; unclear D gene. V shed 7 bases and J shed 3 bases, with 16 bases lying between them. Germline V gene data show CDR1 as SQVTM and CDR2 as ANQGSEA. This CDR3 has 14 amino acids. The CDR3 DNA sequence: TGCAGCGGAACGGAGTTGGCCCTCTACAATGAGCAGTTCTTC. Encoded protein: CSGTELALYNEQFF.

This clone was seen a few times. This chain joins TRBV29-1 and TRBJ2-5; possible D gene TRBD1, 5 bases. The CDR3 loop spans 14 amino acids. Between the trimmed V and J ends, which lost 5 bases and 4 bases, there was a span of 17 bases. In germline, CDR1 is SQVTM, CDR2 ANQGSEA. The CDR3 here is CSVPSPRVGETQYF. The CDR3 region has the DNA TGCAGCGTTCCATCTCCCAGGGTCGGAGAGACCCAGTACTTC. Based on the CDR3 plus reference TRBV29-1 and TRBJ2-5, the full variable domain is SAVISQKPSRDICQRGTSLTIQCQVDSQVTMMFWYRQQPGQSLTLIATANQGSEATYESGFVIDKFPISRPNLTFSTLTVSNMSPEDSSIYLCSVPSPRVGETQYFGPGTRLLVL.

The chain joins TRBV5-6 to TRBJ1-4; weak D call: TRBD1 (5 bases). There are 14 residues in the CDR3. The germline CDR1 and CDR2 sequences are SGHDT and YYEEEE. V lost 3 bases and J 1 base, leaving 7 bases between the germline ends. The CDR3 coding sequence is TGTGCCAGCAGCTCGGGGGAAACTAATGAAAAACTGTTTTTT. Its translation: CASSSGETNEKLFF.

The chain combines TRBV9 with TRBJ2-7; D may be TRBD2 (6 bases). V lost 4 bases and J 0 bases, leaving 11 bases between the germline ends. CDR3 length: 14 amino acids. CDR1 is SGDLS, CDR2 YYNGEE, per germline. The CDR3 coding sequence is TGTGCCAGCAGCAGAGACGGGAGCTCCTACGAGCAGTACTTC. Protein: CASSRDGSSYEQYF. Drawing the rest from reference TRBV9 and TRBJ2-7, the complete variable domain is DSGVTQTPKHLITATGQRVTLRCSPRSGDLSVYWYQQSLDQGLQFLIQYYNGEERAKGNILERFSAQQFPDLHSELNLSSLELGDSALYFCASSRDGSSYEQYFGPGTRLTVT.

This chain joins TRBV5-1 and TRBJ2-4; 9 nucleotides line up with TRBD2. The trim removed 6 bases at V and 6 bases at J, leaving 7 bases unmatched. The CDR3 is 14 amino acids. Per the germline V gene, CDR1 is SGHRS and CDR2 is YFSETQ. The CDR3 DNA sequence: TGCGCCAGCAACCCCGGGCGGGGGGGAAACATTCAGTACTTC. Its protein product is CASNPGRGGNIQYF.

This chain joins TRBV5-1 and TRBJ1-4; D possibly corresponds to TRBD1 (5 bases). Trimming removed 0 bases from V and 1 base from J, with 13 bases in between. The CDR3 sequence is 17 residues long. Germline CDR1 and CDR2: SGHRS and YFSETQ. The CDR3 protein is CASSLDRGIGTNEKLFF. The CDR3 DNA follows: TGCGCCAGCAGCTTGGATCGGGGGATTGGAACTAATGAAAAACTGTTTTTT. Full variable domain (missing parts from reference TRBV5-1 and TRBJ1-4): KAGVTQTPRYLIKTRGQQVTLSCSPISGHRSVSWYQQTPGQGLQFLFEYFSETQRNKGNFPGRFSGRQFSNSRSEMNVSTLELGDSALYLCASSLDRGIGTNEKLFFGSGTQLSVL.

This clone appeared a few times. The chain is built from TRBV9 and TRBJ1-6; 7 bases are a match to TRBD1. With 3 bases clipped from V and 12 bases from J, the junction kept 18 bases outside the gene matches. Germline CDR1 and CDR2: SGDLS and YYNGEE. The CDR3 loop spans 17 amino acids. CDR3 in DNA: TGTGCCAGCAGCGAGGGACCGGGACAGTTAACCGATGGACCCCTCCACTTT. Protein sequence: CASSEGPGQLTDGPLHF.

The chain couples TRBV7-9 to TRBJ1-6; D not resolved. Trimming took off 0 bases at V and 0 bases at J, with 3 bases between the two ends. The germline V gene has CDR1 SEHNR and CDR2 FQNEAQ (reference sequence). CDR3 length equals 15 residues. In nucleotides, the CDR3 is TGTGCCAGCAGCTTAGCCGACTCCTATAATTCACCCCTCCACTTT. Translating it yields CASSLADSYNSPLHF.

CDR3 residues: CASRGDRGLGTQYF. CDR3 nucleotide sequence: TGTGCCAGCAGAGGGGACAGGGGGCTCGGTACGCAGTATTTT. This chain links TRBV7-9 with TRBJ2-3; 12 bases are a match to TRBD1. The CDR3 has 14 amino acids. Germline loops: CDR1 SEHNR, CDR2 FQNEAQ (reference sequence). After removal of 6 bases from V and 8 bases from J, the junction contained 6 bases not matched to a gene.

V usage is TRBV6-5 and J usage is TRBJ1-3; D is perhaps TRBD1 (6 bases). The CDR3 sequence is 15 residues long. The V end was cut by 5 bases, the J end by 1 base, with 12 bases between. Germline lookup yields CDR1 MNHEY and CDR2 SVGAGI. CDR3 nucleotides: TGTGCCAGCAGTACCCGGGACAAGTCTGGAAACACCATATATTTT. Residues: CASSTRDKSGNTIYF.

This chain connects TRBV27 to TRBJ1-5; 7 positions agree with TRBD1. V was pared by 5 bases and J by 3 bases, with 4 bases of the junction left unmatched. The CDR3 is made up of 14 amino acids. Per the germline V gene, CDR1 is MNHEY and CDR2 is SMNVEV (reference sequence). The CDR3 DNA is TGTGCCAGCAGTCACGGACAGGCCAATCAGCCCCAGCATTTT. Translated, it gives CASSHGQANQPQHF.

This rearrangement joins TRBV30 to TRBJ1-6; 10 bases match TRBD1. Germline CDR1 reads GTSNPN; CDR2 reads SVGIG (reference sequence). The V gene end was trimmed by 0 bases and the J gene end by 7 bases; junction bases not matched to a gene: 3. The CDR3 sequence is 15 residues long. The CDR3 DNA is TGTGCCTGGAGTGTCCGGGGACAGGGGAATTCACCCCTCCACTTT. This sequence encodes CAWSVRGQGNSPLHF.

The V call is TRBV5-1, the J call TRBJ1-1; 10 nucleotides match TRBD1. Losses at the gene ends were 7 bases for V and 4 bases for J; bases not matched to a gene: 7. CDR3 length: 14 residues. Germline CDR1 is SGHRS and CDR2 is YFSETQ. The CDR3 loop reads CASGTGELGTEAFF. CDR3 coding DNA: TGCGCCAGCGGGACAGGGGAGCTGGGCACTGAAGCTTTCTTT.

The rearrangement uses TRBV30 and TRBJ2-7, with D tentatively TRBD2 (5 bases). V was cut by 2 bases and J by 7 bases, with 12 bases left in between. CDR3 size: 12 residues. Germline CDR1 GTSNPN, CDR2 SVGIG (reference sequence). In DNA, the CDR3 is TGTGCCTGGAGTACGGGGTTGGGGGAGCAGTACTTC. This sequence encodes CAWSTGLGEQYF.

The chain couples TRBV4-3 to TRBJ2-7, with 7 bases fitting TRBD2. Germline CDR1 LGHNA, CDR2 YSLEER. J lost 2 bases, V lost 1 base, and 5 bases had no gene match. The CDR3 totals 15 residues. The CDR3 loop is CASSQAASGAYEQYF. CDR3 coding DNA: TGCGCCAGCAGCCAAGCAGCCAGCGGGGCCTACGAGCAGTACTTC.

The chain joins TRBV9 to TRBJ1-6; no reliable D call. The CDR3 length is 13 residues. V was pared by 3 bases and J by 10 bases, with 11 bases between. Germline V lookup: CDR1 SGDLS, CDR2 YYNGEE. The CDR3 reads CASSEAIGSPLHF. CDR3 sequence (DNA): TGTGCCAGCAGCGAGGCCATTGGGTCACCCCTCCACTTT.

The chain joins TRBV9 to TRBJ1-5, with 7 bases lining up with TRBD1. V gave up 7 bases and J gave up 3 bases; unmatched junction bases: 7. Germline V CDR1 and CDR2: SGDLS, YYNGEE. CDR3 length: 14 amino acids. The CDR3 DNA reads TGTGCCAGCGGGAGGGGGACAGACAATCAGCCCCAGCATTTT. Translating it yields CASGRGTDNQPQHF.

The chain carries TRBV19 and TRBJ2-2, with D uncertain. Trimming took off 2 bases at V and 3 bases at J, with 4 bases between the two ends. This CDR3 has 13 amino acids. Germline CDR1 reads LNHDA; CDR2 reads SQIVND (reference sequence). CDR3 sequence reads: CASSIRYTGELFF. CDR3 in DNA: TGTGCCAGTAGTATACGGTACACCGGGGAGCTGTTTTTT.